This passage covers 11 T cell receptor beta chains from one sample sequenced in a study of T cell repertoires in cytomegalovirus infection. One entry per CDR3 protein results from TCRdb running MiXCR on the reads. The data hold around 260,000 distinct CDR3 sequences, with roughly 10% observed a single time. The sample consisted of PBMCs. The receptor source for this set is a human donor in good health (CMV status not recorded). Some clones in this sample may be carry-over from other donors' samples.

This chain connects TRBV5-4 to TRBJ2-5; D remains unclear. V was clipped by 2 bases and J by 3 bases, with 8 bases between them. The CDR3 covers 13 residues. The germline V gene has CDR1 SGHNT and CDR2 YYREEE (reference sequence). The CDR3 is CASSLEWEETQYF. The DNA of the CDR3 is TGTGCCAGCAGCTTAGAGTGGGAAGAGACCCAGTACTTC.

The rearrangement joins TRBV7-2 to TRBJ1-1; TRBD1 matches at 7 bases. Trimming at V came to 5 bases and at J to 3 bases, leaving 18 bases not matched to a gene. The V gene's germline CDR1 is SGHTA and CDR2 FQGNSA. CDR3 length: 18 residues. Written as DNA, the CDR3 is TGTGCCAGCAGCACTATTTTACAGGGGTATGAGGCAGACACTGAAGCTTTCTTT. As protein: CASSTILQGYEADTEAFF.

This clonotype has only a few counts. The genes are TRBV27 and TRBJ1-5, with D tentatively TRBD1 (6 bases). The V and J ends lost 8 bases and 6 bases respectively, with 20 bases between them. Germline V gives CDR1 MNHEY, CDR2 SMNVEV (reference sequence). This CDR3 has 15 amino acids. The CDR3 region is CASSIQGLVSQPQHF. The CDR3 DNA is TGTGCCAGCTCAATACAGGGCCTGGTGTCTCAGCCCCAGCATTTT.

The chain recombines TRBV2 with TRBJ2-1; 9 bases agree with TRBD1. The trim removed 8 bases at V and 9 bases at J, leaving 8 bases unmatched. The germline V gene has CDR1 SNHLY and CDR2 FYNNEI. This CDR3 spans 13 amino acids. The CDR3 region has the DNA TGTGCCAGCGCCGGGACAGGGAACATTGAGCAGTTCTTC. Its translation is CASAGTGNIEQFF.

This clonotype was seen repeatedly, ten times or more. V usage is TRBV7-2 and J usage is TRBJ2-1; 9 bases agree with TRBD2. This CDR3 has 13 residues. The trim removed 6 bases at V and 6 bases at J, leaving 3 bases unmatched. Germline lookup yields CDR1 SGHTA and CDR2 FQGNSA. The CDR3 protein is CASRLTSGNEQFF. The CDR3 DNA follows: TGTGCCAGCAGGTTGACTAGCGGCAATGAGCAGTTCTTC.

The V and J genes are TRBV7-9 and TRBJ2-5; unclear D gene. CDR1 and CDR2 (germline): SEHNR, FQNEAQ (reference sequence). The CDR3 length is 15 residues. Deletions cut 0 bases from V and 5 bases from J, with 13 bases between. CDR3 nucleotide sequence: TGTGCCAGCAGCTTAGCGCTCCCTCGGACGGAGACCCAGTACTTC. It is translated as CASSLALPRTETQYF.

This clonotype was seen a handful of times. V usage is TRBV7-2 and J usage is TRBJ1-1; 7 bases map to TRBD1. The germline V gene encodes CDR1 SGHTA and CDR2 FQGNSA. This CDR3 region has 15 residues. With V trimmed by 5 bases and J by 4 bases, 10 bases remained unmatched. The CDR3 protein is CASSLTDRVGTEAFF. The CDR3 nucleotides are TGTGCCAGCAGCCTAACAGACAGGGTAGGCACTGAAGCTTTCTTT.

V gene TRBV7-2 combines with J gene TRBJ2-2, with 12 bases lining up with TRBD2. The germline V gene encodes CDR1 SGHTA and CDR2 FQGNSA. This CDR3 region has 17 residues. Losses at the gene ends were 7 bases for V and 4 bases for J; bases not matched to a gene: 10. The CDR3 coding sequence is TGTGCCAGCACCCCCGGCCAACTAGCGGGAGGCACCGGGGAGCTGTTTTTT. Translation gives CASTPGQLAGGTGELFF.

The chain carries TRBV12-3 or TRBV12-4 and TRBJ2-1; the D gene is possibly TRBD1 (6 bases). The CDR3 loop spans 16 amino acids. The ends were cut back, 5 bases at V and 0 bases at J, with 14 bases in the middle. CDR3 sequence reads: CASSRGRGFSYNEQFF. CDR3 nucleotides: TGTGCCAGCAGTCGTGGAAGGGGGTTCTCCTACAATGAGCAGTTCTTC.

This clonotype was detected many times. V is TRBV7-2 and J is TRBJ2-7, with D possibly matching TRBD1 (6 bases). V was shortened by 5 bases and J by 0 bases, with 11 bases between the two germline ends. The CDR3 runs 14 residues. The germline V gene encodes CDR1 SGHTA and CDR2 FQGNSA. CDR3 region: CASSRDTSSYEQYF. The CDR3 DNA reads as TGTGCCAGCAGCCGGGACACAAGCTCCTACGAGCAGTACTTC.

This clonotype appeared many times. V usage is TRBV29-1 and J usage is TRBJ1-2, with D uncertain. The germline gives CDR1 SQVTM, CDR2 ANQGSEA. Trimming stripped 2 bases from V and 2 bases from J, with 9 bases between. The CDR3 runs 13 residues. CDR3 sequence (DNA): TGCAGCGTTGAAACACATCGGAACTATGGCTACACCTTC. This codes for CSVETHRNYGYTF.